The 6 T cell receptor beta chains given below trace back to one sample, sequenced in a study of regulatory T cells in long-lasting Graves disease. Combining iRepertoire HTBI primers with Arm-PCR of CDR3 regions, the authors built TCR beta libraries. TCRdb recomputed calls from the multiplex PCR reads with MiXCR, one row per CDR3 protein. Counted here are 350,000 to 550,000 distinct CDR3 sequences, 14% occurring once; the ten biggest clones make up about a sixth. Time point noted: newly diagnosed GD, antithyroid drugs for less than 3 months. PBMC-derived RNA was used for the TCR library. These data also formed part of another study, on T cells in Graves' hyperthyroidism and ophthalmopathy.

Sequences were derived from peripheral blood mononuclear cells (PBMCs), sampled at new diagnosis, from a patient treated with antithyroid drugs. The origin of the receptors is a woman between 50 and 59 years old with Graves disease.

This clonotype occurred once. The CDR3 protein is CASGFPPSRQGAVGELFF. CDR3 nucleotide sequence: TGTGCTAGTGGTTTCCCCCCCTCCCGACAGGGGGCCGTCGGGGAGCTGTTTTTT. The chain joins TRBV12-5 to TRBJ2-2; 10 positions agree with TRBD1. Unmatched junction bases numbered 14, after V lost 3 bases and J lost 7 bases. Germline CDR1 reads LGHNT; CDR2 reads FRNRAP. The length of the CDR3 is 18 residues.

Regarding this clonotype: A much larger clonotype is one base distant, so this may be a read error. This rearrangement joins TRBV2 to TRBJ1-3, with a tentative D call TRBD1 (5 bases). Germline values: CDR1 SNHLY, CDR2 FYNNEI. The CDR3 loop spans 13 amino acids. CDR3 bases: TGTGTCATGACGGGACCCTCTGGAAACACCATATATTTT. Protein sequence: CVMTGPSGNTIYF.

This clonotype was seen many times. The chain uses TRBV5-1 and TRBJ2-3, with D tentatively TRBD1 or TRBD2 (5 bases each). The CDR3 consists of 15 residues. The V gene's germline CDR1 is SGHRS and CDR2 YFSETQ. The V and J ends lost 1 base and 6 bases respectively, with 15 bases between them. The DNA for the CDR3 is TGCGCCAGCAGCTTGTTCCGGGGCGGAAAGGATACGCAGTATTTT. Encoded protein: CASSLFRGGKDTQYF.

Comments on this clonotype: With a much larger clone just one base away, this may be a read error. The V and J genes are TRBV7-9 and TRBJ2-1; D not resolved. The germline V gene encodes CDR1 SEHNR and CDR2 FQNEAQ (reference sequence). This CDR3 comprises 12 residues. V was shortened by 2 bases and J by 8 bases, with 7 bases between the two germline ends. DNA of the CDR3: TGTGCCAGCAGCTTATGTCGCTATGAGCAGTTCTTC. It codes for CASSLCRYEQFF.

Ten or more counts support this clonotype. The chain uses TRBV20-1 and TRBJ2-5; 10 bases are shared with TRBD2. Germline CDR1 DFQATT, CDR2 SNEGSKA (reference sequence). The CDR3 is 17 amino acids. Germline trimming cut 1 base from V and 4 bases from J; bases unmatched to any gene: 12. The CDR3 DNA follows: TGCAGTGCTAGAGCCTCTTCTTCTAGCGGGGGAGTAGAGACCCAGTACTTC. Protein sequence: CSARASSSSGGVETQYF.

Many counts were recorded for this clonotype. V is TRBV27 and J is TRBJ1-1; 9 nucleotides align to TRBD1. Germline V CDR1 and CDR2: MNHEY, SMNVEV (reference sequence). This CDR3 is built from 16 residues. Trimming removed 0 bases from V and 11 bases from J; junction bases left unmatched: 13. The CDR3 here is CASSLSAGQGFQAAFF. The DNA for the CDR3 is TGTGCCAGCAGTTTATCGGCGGGACAGGGCTTCCAGGCCGCTTTCTTT.